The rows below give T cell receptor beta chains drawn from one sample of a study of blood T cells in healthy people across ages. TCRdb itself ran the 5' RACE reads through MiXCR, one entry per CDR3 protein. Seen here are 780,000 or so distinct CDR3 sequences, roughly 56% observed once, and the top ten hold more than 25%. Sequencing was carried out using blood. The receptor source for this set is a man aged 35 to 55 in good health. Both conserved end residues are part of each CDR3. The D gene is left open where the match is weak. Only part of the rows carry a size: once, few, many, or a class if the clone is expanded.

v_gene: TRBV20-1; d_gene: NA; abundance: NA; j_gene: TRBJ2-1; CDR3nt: TGCAGTGCTGGGGAACGAAGAAGCGGCTCCTACAATGAGCAGTTCTTC; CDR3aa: CSAGERRSGSYNEQFF
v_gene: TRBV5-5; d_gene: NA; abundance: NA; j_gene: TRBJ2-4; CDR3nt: TGTGCCAGCACAGGGACGGAAAACATTCAGTACTTC; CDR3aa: CASTGTENIQYF
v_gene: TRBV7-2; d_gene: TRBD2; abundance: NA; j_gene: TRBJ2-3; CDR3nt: TGTGCCAGCAGCCCCGGACTAGCGGGAATAGATACGCAGTATTTT; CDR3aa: CASSPGLAGIDTQYF
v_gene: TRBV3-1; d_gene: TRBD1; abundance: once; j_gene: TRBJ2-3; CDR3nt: TGTGCCAGCAGCCATCGTAGGGGACAGGGGGCAGATACGCAGTATTTT; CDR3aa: CASSHRRGQGADTQYF
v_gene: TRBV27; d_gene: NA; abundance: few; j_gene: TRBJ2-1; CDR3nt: TGTGCCAGCAGTTACAGTGGGGGTAGCTCCTACAATGAGCAGTTCTTC; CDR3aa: CASSYSGGSSYNEQFF
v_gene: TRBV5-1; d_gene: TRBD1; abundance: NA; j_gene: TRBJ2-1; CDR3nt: TGCGCCAGCAGCCTGGGCGGACAGGGGGCAAATGAGCAGTTCTTC; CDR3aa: CASSLGGQGANEQFF
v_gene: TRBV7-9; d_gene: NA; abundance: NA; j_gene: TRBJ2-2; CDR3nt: TGTGCCAGCAGCTTAGAGGTGGTCACGAACACCGGGGAGCTGTTTTTT; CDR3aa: CASSLEVVTNTGELFF
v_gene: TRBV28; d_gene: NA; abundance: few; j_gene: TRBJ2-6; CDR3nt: TGTGCCAGCAGTTTACTTACTGGGGCCAACGTCCTGACTTTC; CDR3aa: CASSLLTGANVLTF
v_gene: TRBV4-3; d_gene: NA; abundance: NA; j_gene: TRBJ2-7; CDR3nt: TGCGCCAGCAGCCAAACAACAGGGAGTGTCTACGAGCAGTACTTC; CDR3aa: CASSQTTGSVYEQYF
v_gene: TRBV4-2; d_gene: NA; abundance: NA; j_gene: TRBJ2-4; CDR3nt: TGTGCCAGCAGCCAAGATCCAGTTGCATATCAAGTGGGGGGAGCCAAAAACATTCAGTACTTC; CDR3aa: CASSQDPVAYQVGGAKNIQYF
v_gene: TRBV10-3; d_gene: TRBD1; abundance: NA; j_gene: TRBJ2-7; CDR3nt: TGTGCCATCGGACAGGGGGCTGGGGACGAGCAGTACTTC; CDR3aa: CAIGQGAGDEQYF
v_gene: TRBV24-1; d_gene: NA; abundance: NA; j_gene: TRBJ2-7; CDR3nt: TGTGCCACCAGTGATTCAGACTCCTACGAGCAGTACTTC; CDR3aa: CATSDSDSYEQYF
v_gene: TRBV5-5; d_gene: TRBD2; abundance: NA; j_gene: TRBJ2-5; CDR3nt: TGTGCCAGCAGCTTCGGAGGTTTAGCGGGAGTTAGAGAGACCCAGTACTTC; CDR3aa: CASSFGGLAGVRETQYF
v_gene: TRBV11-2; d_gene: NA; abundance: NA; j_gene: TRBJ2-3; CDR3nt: TGTGCCAGCAGCTTTGGTATGGACAATCCGCAGTATTTT; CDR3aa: CASSFGMDNPQYF
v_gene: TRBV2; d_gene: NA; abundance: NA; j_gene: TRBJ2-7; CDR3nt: TGTGCCAGCAGTGAAATCTTGGGCGAGCAGTACTTC; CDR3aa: CASSEILGEQYF
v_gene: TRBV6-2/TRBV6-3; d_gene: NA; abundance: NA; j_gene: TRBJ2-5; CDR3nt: TGTGCCAGCAGTTACTCTATCTCGAGAGGGGAAGAGACCCAGTACTTC; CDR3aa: CASSYSISRGEETQYF
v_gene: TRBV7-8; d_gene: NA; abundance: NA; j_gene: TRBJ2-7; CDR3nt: TGTGCCAGCAGCTATGACAGGAGTTCTACCTACGAGCAGTACTTC; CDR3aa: CASSYDRSSTYEQYF
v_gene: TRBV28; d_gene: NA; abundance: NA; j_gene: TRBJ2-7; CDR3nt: TGTGCCAGCAGTTCTCACAGGCTAACCTACGAGCAGTACTTC; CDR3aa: CASSSHRLTYEQYF
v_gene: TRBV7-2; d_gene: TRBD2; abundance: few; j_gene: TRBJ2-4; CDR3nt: TGTGCCAGCAGCTTCCCGACTAGCGGGAGGGGGGAGCAGTACTTC; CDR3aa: CASSFPTSGRGEQYF
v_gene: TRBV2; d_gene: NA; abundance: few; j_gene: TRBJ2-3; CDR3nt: TGTGCCAGCAGTGACGGCACCACAGATACGCAGTATTTT; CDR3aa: CASSDGTTDTQYF
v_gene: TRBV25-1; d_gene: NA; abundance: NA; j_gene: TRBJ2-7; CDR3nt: TGTGCCAGCAGTGGAGGAGCGGGCTACGAGCAGTACTTC; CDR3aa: CASSGGAGYEQYF
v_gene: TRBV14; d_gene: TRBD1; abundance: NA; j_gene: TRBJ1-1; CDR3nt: TGTGCCAGCAGCCTGGACAGGGGATTGGGGAACACTGAAGCTTTCTTT; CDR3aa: CASSLDRGLGNTEAFF
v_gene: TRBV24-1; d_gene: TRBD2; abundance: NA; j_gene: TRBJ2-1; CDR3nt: TGTGCCACCAGTGATCGGTTAGCGGGAGAATACAATGAGCAGTTCTTC; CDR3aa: CATSDRLAGEYNEQFF
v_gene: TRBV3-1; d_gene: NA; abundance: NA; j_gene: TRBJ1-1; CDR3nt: TGTGCCAGCAGCCAGGACGTATCGAACACTGAAGCTTTCTTT; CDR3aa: CASSQDVSNTEAFF
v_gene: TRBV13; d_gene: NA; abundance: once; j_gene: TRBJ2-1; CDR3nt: TGTGCCAGCAGAGGACGAGCAAAGTTCAATGAGCAGTTCTTC; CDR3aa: CASRGRAKFNEQFF
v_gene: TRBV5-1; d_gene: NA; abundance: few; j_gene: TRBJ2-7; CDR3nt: TGCGCCAGCAGCTTGGGGGGGTCTCGGGGCGAGCAGTACTTC; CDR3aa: CASSLGGSRGEQYF
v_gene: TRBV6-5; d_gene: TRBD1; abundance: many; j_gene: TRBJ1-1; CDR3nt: TGTGCCAGCAGACAGGGGGCCAACACTGAAGCTTTCTTT; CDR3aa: CASRQGANTEAFF
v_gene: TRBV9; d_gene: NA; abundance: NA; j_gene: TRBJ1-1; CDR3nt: TGTGCCAGCAGCGGTTCTTTGGACCTCTTTGAAGCTTTCTTT; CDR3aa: CASSGSLDLFEAFF
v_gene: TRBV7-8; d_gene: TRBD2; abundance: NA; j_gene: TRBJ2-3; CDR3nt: TGTGCCAGCAGCTTATTGTCGGTTAGCGGGAGATCCCATGGTGGCACAGATACGCAGTATTTT; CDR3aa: CASSLLSVSGRSHGGTDTQYF
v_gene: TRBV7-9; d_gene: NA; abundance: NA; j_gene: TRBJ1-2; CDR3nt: TGTGCCAGCAGCGAAAGGGACCCTTCGAGCTATGGCTACACCTTC; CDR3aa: CASSERDPSSYGYTF
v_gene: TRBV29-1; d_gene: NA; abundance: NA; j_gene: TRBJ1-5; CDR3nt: TGCAGCGTTGGGGGCACCGATCAGCCCCAGCATTTT; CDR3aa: CSVGGTDQPQHF
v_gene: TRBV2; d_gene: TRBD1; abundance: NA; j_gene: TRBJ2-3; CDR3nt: TGTGCCAGCAGCCCGACAGGGGGCGCAGCAGATACGCAGTATTTT; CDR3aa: CASSPTGGAADTQYF
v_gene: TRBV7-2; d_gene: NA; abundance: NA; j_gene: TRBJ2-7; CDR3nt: TGTGCCAGCAGCTTGGACTTAGCAAGGTTGAACGAGCAGTACTTC; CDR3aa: CASSLDLARLNEQYF
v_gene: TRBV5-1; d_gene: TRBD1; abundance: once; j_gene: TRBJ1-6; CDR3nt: TGCGCCAGCAGCTCCCAGGGGGGGACCTATAATTCACCCCTCCACTTT; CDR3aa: CASSSQGGTYNSPLHF
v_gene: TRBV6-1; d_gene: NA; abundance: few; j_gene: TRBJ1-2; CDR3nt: TGTGCCAGCAGTGAACGAGGGGCGGGCTATGGCTACACCTTC; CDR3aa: CASSERGAGYGYTF
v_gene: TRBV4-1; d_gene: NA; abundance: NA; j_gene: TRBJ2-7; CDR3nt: TGCGCCAGCAGCCCAGCAGGTGCTAGCTACGAGCAGTACTTC; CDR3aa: CASSPAGASYEQYF
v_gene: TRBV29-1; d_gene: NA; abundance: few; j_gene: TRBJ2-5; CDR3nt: TGCAGCGTTGGTTTGGGGGACCGGGAGACCCAGTACTTC; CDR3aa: CSVGLGDRETQYF
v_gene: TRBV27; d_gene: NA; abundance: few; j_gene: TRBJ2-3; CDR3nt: TGTGCCAGCAGTTCGTACAGGGCACCTACCCCATATACGCAGTATTTT; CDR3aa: CASSSYRAPTPYTQYF
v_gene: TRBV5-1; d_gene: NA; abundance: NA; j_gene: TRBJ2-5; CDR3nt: TGCGCCAGCAGGTTGCAGGACAGCCAAGAGACCCAGTACTTC; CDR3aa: CASRLQDSQETQYF
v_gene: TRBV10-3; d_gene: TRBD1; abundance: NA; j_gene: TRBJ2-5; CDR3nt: TGTGCAACAGCCGCGCCCGGACAGGGGTTCCAGACCCAGTACTTC; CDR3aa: CATAAPGQGFQTQYF
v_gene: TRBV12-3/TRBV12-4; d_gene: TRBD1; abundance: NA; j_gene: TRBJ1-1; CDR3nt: TGTGCCAGCAGTTTAACCGCCGGGACAGGGGATATTATGAACACTGAAGCTTTCTTT; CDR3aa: CASSLTAGTGDIMNTEAFF
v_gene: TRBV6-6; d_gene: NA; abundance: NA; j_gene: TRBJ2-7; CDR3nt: TGTGCCAGCAGTCCACTCCGGACTGGCTACGAGCAGTACTTC; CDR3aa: CASSPLRTGYEQYF
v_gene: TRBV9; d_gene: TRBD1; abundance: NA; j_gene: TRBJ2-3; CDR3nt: TGTGCCAGCAGCGCGGGACAGGATAGCACAGATACGCAGTATTTT; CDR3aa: CASSAGQDSTDTQYF
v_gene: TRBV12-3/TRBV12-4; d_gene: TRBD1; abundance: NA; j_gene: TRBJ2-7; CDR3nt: TGTGCCAGCAGCCATGTTAACCGACAGGGGGCCTCCTACGAGCAGTACTTC; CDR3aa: CASSHVNRQGASYEQYF
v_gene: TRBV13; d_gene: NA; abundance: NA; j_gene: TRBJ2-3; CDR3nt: TGTGCCAGCGGGCGGAAGGAGCCAGGGGTGGATACGCAGTATTTT; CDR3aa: CASGRKEPGVDTQYF
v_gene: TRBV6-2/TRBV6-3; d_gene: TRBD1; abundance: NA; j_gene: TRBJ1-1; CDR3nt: TGTGCCAGCAGCAGACAGGGTAAGAACACTGAAGCTTTCTTT; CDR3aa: CASSRQGKNTEAFF
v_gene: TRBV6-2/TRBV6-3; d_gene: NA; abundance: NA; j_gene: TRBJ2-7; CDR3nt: TGTGCCAGCTCTAAGGGGACCTACGAGCAGTACTTC; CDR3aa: CASSKGTYEQYF
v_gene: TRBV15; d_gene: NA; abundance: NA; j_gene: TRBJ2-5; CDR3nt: TGTGCCACCAGACCCTCAAATCGGGGGGCCGTCGAGACCCAGTACTTC; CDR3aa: CATRPSNRGAVETQYF
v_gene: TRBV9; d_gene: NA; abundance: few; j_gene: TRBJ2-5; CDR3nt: TGTGCCAGCAGCGCCTACGGGGACACCCAAGAGACCCAGTACTTC; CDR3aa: CASSAYGDTQETQYF
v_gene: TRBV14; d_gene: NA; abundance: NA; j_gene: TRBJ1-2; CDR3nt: TGTGCCAGCAGCCAAGAGCCCTCGAACTATGGCTACACCTTC; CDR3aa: CASSQEPSNYGYTF
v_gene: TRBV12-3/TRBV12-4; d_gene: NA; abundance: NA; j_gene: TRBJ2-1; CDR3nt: TGTGCCAGCAGTCCGACCCGACTAACTGAGCAGTTCTTC; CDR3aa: CASSPTRLTEQFF
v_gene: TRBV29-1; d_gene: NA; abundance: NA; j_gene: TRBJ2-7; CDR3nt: TGCAGCGTTGAAGGGAGAGGGCTAAACTACGAGCAGTACTTC; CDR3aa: CSVEGRGLNYEQYF
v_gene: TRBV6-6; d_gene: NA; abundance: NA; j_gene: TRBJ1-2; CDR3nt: TGTGCCAGCTCCTCCGAGTTCGGCTACACCTTC; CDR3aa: CASSSEFGYTF
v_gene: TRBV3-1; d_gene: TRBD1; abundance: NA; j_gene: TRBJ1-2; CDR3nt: TGTGCCAGCAGCCACGTAGCAAACAGGGGAGGCTACACCTTC; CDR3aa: CASSHVANRGGYTF
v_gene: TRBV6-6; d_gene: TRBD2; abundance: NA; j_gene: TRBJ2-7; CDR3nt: TGTGCCAGCAGTCAAAGCGGGGGGGCCTACGAGCAGTACTTC; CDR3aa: CASSQSGGAYEQYF
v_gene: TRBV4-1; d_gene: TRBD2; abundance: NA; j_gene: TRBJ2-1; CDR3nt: TGCGCCAGCAGCCAGAGCGGGGGAGTCTACAATGAGCAGTTCTTC; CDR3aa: CASSQSGGVYNEQFF
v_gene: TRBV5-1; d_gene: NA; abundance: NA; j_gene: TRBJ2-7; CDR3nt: TGCGCCAGCAGCTTGGGGCGGGTAAGCTCCTACGAGCAGTACTTC; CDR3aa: CASSLGRVSSYEQYF
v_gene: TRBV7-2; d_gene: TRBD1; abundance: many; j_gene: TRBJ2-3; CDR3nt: TGTGCCAGCAGCGATAGTGGAACAGGGGCGGTAACAGATACGCAGTATTTT; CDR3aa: CASSDSGTGAVTDTQYF
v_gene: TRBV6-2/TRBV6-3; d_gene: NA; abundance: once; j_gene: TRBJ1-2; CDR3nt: TGTGCCAGCCGCGACGGGGCCTATGGCTACACCTTC; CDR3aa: CASRDGAYGYTF
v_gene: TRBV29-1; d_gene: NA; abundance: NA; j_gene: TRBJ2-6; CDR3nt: TGCAGCGTTGACGTAGGTGGGGTCTCTGGGGCCAACGTCCTGACTTTC; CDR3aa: CSVDVGGVSGANVLTF